One sample yielded the 14 T cell receptor beta chains listed below, sequenced in a study of early T cells in non-severe SARS-CoV-2 infection. TCRdb re-analysed the 5' RACE reads in MiXCR, keeping a single row per CDR3 protein. The sample lists some 58,000 distinct CDR3 sequences, 11% occurring once. The sequencing used whole blood, collected at baseline. These receptors were taken from an adult who was a healthcare worker with PCR-confirmed SARS-CoV-2 infection or an uninfected control (not recorded which).

This clonotype was detected ten times or more. The V call is TRBV12-3 or TRBV12-4, the J call TRBJ2-3; D is possibly TRBD2 (6 bases). This CDR3 is built from 12 residues. V was pared by 3 bases and J by 5 bases, with 6 bases between. CDR3 residues: CASSLGGDTQYF. In nucleotides, the CDR3 is TGTGCCAGCAGTTTGGGGGGAGATACGCAGTATTTT.

This clonotype was counted a few times. The chain recombines TRBV13 with TRBJ1-2; TRBD1 aligns across 11 bases. This CDR3 is built from 15 residues. V shed 4 bases, J shed 4 bases, and the junction held 5 bases outside the gene matches. CDR1 is PRHDT, CDR2 FYEKMQ, per germline (reference sequence). The CDR3 region is CASSSGQGAIYGYTF. The CDR3 DNA reads TGTGCCAGCAGCTCCGGACAGGGGGCCATCTATGGCTACACCTTC. Looking up the rest from reference TRBV13 and TRBJ1-2 gives the full variable domain: AAGVIQSPRHLIKEKRETATLKCYPIPRHDTVYWYQQGPGQDPQFLISFYEKMQSDKGSIPDRFSAQQFSDYHSELNMSSLELGDSALYFCASSSGQGAIYGYTFGSGTRLTVV.

The sample holds a few counts of this clonotype. This chain connects TRBV30 to TRBJ1-6; D gene ambiguous. The V end lost 4 bases, the J end lost 3 bases, and 13 bases lay between the germline ends. Germline-derived CDR1 and CDR2 are GTSNPN and SVGIG (reference sequence). The CDR3 is 15 amino acids. The CDR3 here is CAWTPRDLYNSPLHF. CDR3 DNA: TGTGCCTGGACCCCCCGGGATCTCTATAATTCACCCCTCCACTTT.

This clonotype showed up just a few times. V gene TRBV7-8 combines with J gene TRBJ2-1, with 8 bases matching TRBD2. V lost 4 bases, J lost 8 bases, and 7 bases stayed unmatched. Germline V CDR1 and CDR2: SGHVS, FQNEAQ. CDR3 size: 14 residues. For the CDR3, the DNA is TGTGCCAGCAGCTCGGGACTAGTCGGGTATGAGCAGTTCTTC. This codes for CASSSGLVGYEQFF.

This clonotype was detected many times. This chain uses TRBV30 with TRBJ2-1, with TRBD2 matching 8 bases. J lost 13 bases, V lost 8 bases, and 13 bases had no gene match. Germline V gene data show CDR1 as GTSNPN and CDR2 as SVGIG (reference sequence). The CDR3 extends over 12 amino acids. For the CDR3, the DNA is TGTGCCCGGACGGGTCCGGGGGGGCTCCAGTTCTTC. It is translated as CARTGPGGLQFF.

The chain combines TRBV4-1 with TRBJ2-1; tentative D call: TRBD1 (6 bases). Germline V gives CDR1 MGHRA, CDR2 YSYEKL. The V and J ends lost 0 bases and 8 bases respectively, with 11 bases between them. The CDR3 sequence is 14 residues long. CDR3 nucleotides: TGCGCCAGCAGCCAAGATTGGGGGCGGGATGAGCAGTTCTTC. It encodes CASSQDWGRDEQFF.

This clonotype was observed at least ten times. J is TRBJ2-1 and V is TRBV6-2 or TRBV6-3; 11 nucleotides line up with TRBD2. CDR1 is MNHEY, CDR2 SVGEGT, per germline. This CDR3 has 18 amino acids. V lost 2 bases and J lost 10; bases outside the gene matches: 16. The CDR3 spells CASSYQLGQTSGAIEQFF. The CDR3 bases are TGTGCCAGCAGTTACCAACTGGGACAGACTAGCGGGGCTATCGAGCAGTTCTTC.

This clonotype has a count of ten or more. The chain carries TRBV6-6 and TRBJ1-1, with D perhaps matching TRBD1 (6 bases). CDR1 is MNHNY and CDR2 is SVGAGI in the germline V gene (reference sequence). V lost 7 bases and J lost 5, with 20 bases in between. The CDR3 is 15 amino acids. The CDR3 DNA reads as TGTGCCAGCACCTGGGGGGGGGCGAAGGATACTGAAGCTTTCTTT. Amino acids: CASTWGGAKDTEAFF.

The J gene is TRBJ2-2, the V gene TRBV20-1; 11 bases line up with TRBD1. With V trimmed by 3 bases and J by 7 bases, 7 bases remained unmatched. The CDR3 consists of 15 residues. CDR1 and CDR2 (germline): DFQATT, SNEGSKA (reference sequence). The CDR3 region has the DNA TGCAGTGCTAGGCTTCGGACAGGGGGCTTCGGGGAGCTGTTTTTT. Residues: CSARLRTGGFGELFF.

The chain couples TRBV2 to TRBJ1-2, with TRBD1 as a possible D gene (5 bases). V was shortened by 7 bases and J by 4 bases, with 13 bases between the two germline ends. The CDR3 spans 13 residues. Germline values: CDR1 SNHLY, CDR2 FYNNEI. The CDR3 region has the DNA TGTGCCAGCAAACAGGTGGGCGTCTATGGCTACACCTTC. Residues: CASKQVGVYGYTF.

The table lists this clonotype with a few counts. CDR3 protein: CASSPSLFSYEQYF. The CDR3 DNA reads as TGCGCCAGCAGCCCTTCCCTATTCTCCTACGAGCAGTACTTC. This rearrangement joins TRBV5-1 to TRBJ2-7, with unresolved D. Germline CDR1 is SGHRS and CDR2 is YFSETQ. The CDR3 loop spans 14 amino acids. V lost 4 bases and J lost 0, with 11 bases in between.

Ten or more counts support this clonotype. V gene TRBV20-1 combines with J gene TRBJ1-1; TRBD1 is a possible D gene (5 bases). Germline CDR1 DFQATT, CDR2 SNEGSKA (reference sequence). The CDR3 runs 14 residues. Between the trimmed V and J ends, which lost 5 bases and 1 base, there was a span of 14 bases. CDR3 nucleotides: TGCAGTGCTCCCCAACCGGGGGGGAACACTGAAGCTTTCTTT. It specifies CSAPQPGGNTEAFF.

V is TRBV29-1 and J is TRBJ1-1; 7 nucleotides line up with TRBD1. V gave up 6 bases and J gave up 1 base; unmatched junction bases: 5. The CDR3 has 13 amino acids. CDR1 and CDR2 (germline): SQVTM, ANQGSEA. The CDR3 DNA reads TGCAGCGTCACGGGACAGTGGAACACTGAAGCTTTCTTT. The encoded protein is CSVTGQWNTEAFF.

The chain is built from TRBV11-3 and TRBJ2-2; D gene ambiguous. This CDR3 is built from 13 residues. Trimming took off 2 bases at V and 5 bases at J, with 6 bases between the two ends. The germline CDR1 and CDR2 sequences are SGHNT and YENEEA. In nucleotides, the CDR3 is TGTGCCAGCAGCTTATCAGTTACCGGGGAGCTGTTTTTT. This sequence encodes CASSLSVTGELFF. Looking up the rest from reference TRBV11-3 and TRBJ2-2 gives the full variable domain: EAGVVQSPRYKIIEKKQPVAFWCNPISGHNTLYWYLQNLGQGPELLIRYENEEAVDDSQLPKDRFSAERLKGVDSTLKIQPAELGDSAVYLCASSLSVTGELFFGEGSRLTVL.